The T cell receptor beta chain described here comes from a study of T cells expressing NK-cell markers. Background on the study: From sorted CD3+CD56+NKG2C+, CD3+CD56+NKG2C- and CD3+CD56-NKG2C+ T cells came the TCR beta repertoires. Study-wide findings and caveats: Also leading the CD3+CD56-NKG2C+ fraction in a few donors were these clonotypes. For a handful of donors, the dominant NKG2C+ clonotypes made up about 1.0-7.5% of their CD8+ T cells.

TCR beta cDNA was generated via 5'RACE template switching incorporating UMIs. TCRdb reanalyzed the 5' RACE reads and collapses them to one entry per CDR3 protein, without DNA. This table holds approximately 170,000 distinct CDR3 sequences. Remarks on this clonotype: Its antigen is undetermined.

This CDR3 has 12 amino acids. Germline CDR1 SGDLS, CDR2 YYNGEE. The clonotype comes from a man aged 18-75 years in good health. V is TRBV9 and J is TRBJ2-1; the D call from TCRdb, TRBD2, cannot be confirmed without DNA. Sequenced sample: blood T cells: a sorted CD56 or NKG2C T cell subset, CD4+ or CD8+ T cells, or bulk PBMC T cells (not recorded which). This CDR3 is CASSSMEDEQFF.